Listed below are T cell receptor beta chains from one sample, sequenced in a study of blood T cells in healthy people across ages. TCRdb used MiXCR to reprocess the 5' RACE reads, holding one entry per CDR3 protein. The table has hundreds of thousands of distinct CDR3 sequences, 48% seen once. Sequencing was carried out using blood. Every receptor here comes from a man between 25 and 39 years old in good health. Both conserved end residues are part of each CDR3. The order of the fields is J gene, D gene, clone size, V gene, CDR3 protein, CDR3 DNA. The D gene is left open where the match is weak. The size field is filled for only some rows; it gives once, few, many or a size class.

TRBJ2-7	TRBD1	NA	TRBV14	CASSSRDRVGYEQYF	TGTGCCAGCAGCAGCCGGGACAGGGTCGGCTACGAGCAGTACTTC
TRBJ2-7	NA	NA	TRBV20-1	CSARVGGRREEQYF	TGCAGTGCTAGAGTAGGGGGACGACGGGAGGAGCAGTACTTC
TRBJ1-5	TRBD1	few	TRBV10-2	CASSEQGVSNQPQHF	TGCGCCAGCAGTGAACAGGGGGTAAGCAATCAGCCCCAGCATTTT
TRBJ2-3	TRBD2	NA	TRBV12-5	CASGLGLAGGGDTQYF	TGTGCTAGTGGTCTAGGGCTAGCGGGGGGAGGAGATACGCAGTATTTT
TRBJ2-1	TRBD2	few	TRBV4-1	CASSQDLAGVMGNEQFF	TGCGCCAGCAGCCAAGATTTAGCGGGGGTAATGGGGAATGAGCAGTTCTTC
TRBJ2-1	NA	NA	TRBV1	CTSSQDNRMGTSGYPRGNEQFF	TGCACCAGCAGCCAAGATAATCGGATGGGGACTAGCGGTTATCCGAGGGGCAATGAGCAGTTCTTC
TRBJ2-1	NA	NA	TRBV12-3/TRBV12-4	CASSSAVGYYNEQFF	TGTGCCAGCAGTTCTGCGGTGGGGTATTACAATGAGCAGTTCTTC
TRBJ2-7	TRBD1	few	TRBV28	CASSTGGVGYEQYF	TGTGCCAGCAGTACAGGGGGCGTAGGGTACGAGCAGTACTTC
TRBJ2-7	TRBD2	NA	TRBV5-5	CASTLPPGLAPDNEQYF	TGTGCCAGCACCCTTCCCCCTGGACTAGCGCCCGACAATGAGCAGTACTTC
TRBJ1-2	TRBD1	many	TRBV4-3	CASSQATQGAGYTF	TGCGCCAGCAGCCAAGCCACACAGGGGGCTGGCTACACCTTC
TRBJ1-4	NA	few	TRBV28	CASSFTNEKLFF	TGTGCCAGCAGTTTCACTAATGAAAAACTGTTTTTT
TRBJ1-2	TRBD1	many	TRBV4-1	CASSQEGTGTTYGYTF	TGCGCCAGCAGCCAAGAGGGGACAGGGACAACCTATGGCTACACCTTC
TRBJ1-6	NA	few	TRBV7-2	CASSLDLASHYNSPLHF	TGTGCCAGCAGCTTAGATCTTGCCAGCCATTATAATTCACCCCTCCACTTT
TRBJ1-2	NA	NA	TRBV5-1	CASSLEGPQGYGYTF	TGCGCCAGCAGCTTGGAAGGGCCTCAAGGCTATGGCTACACCTTC
TRBJ2-5	TRBD2	once	TRBV5-1	CASSFGGAKETQYF	TGCGCCAGCAGCTTCGGGGGGGCCAAAGAGACCCAGTACTTC
TRBJ2-1	NA	few	TRBV20-1	CSARGVGSTYNEQFF	TGCAGTGCTAGGGGAGTGGGAAGCACCTACAATGAGCAGTTCTTC
TRBJ2-4	NA	few	TRBV16	CASSPPRGIAKNIQYF	TGTGCCAGCAGCCCTCCCCGGGGTATAGCCAAAAACATTCAGTACTTC
TRBJ2-1	NA	NA	TRBV28	CASIGAARRYNEQFF	TGTGCCAGCATAGGGGCCGCCCGACGCTACAATGAGCAGTTCTTC
TRBJ2-7	NA	NA	TRBV24-1	CATSVAEGGTYNEQYF	TGTGCCACCAGTGTTGCAGAGGGGGGGACCTACAATGAGCAGTACTTC
TRBJ2-5	NA	once	TRBV6-2/TRBV6-3	CASSYSWGIQETQYF	TGTGCCAGCAGTTACTCGTGGGGGATCCAAGAGACCCAGTACTTC
TRBJ2-1	TRBD2	NA	TRBV20-1	CSARDPSGGGNEQFF	TGCAGTGCTAGAGACCCTAGCGGGGGAGGCAATGAGCAGTTCTTC
TRBJ2-3	NA	NA	TRBV7-9	CASSPTSNGADTQYF	TGTGCCAGCAGCCCCACTAGCAACGGGGCAGATACGCAGTATTTT
TRBJ1-2	NA	NA	TRBV6-2/TRBV6-3	CASSYGEIYGYTF	TGTGCCAGCAGTTACGGGGAGATCTATGGCTACACCTTC
TRBJ2-3	NA	NA	TRBV10-1	CASSELVGAVSTQYF	TGCGCCAGCAGTGAGTTGGTGGGGGCGGTGAGTACGCAGTATTTT
TRBJ2-7	NA	few	TRBV6-1	CASSEVRFGRSYEQYF	TGTGCCAGCAGTGAAGTAAGATTCGGAAGGTCCTACGAGCAGTACTTC
TRBJ2-5	NA	NA	TRBV6-5	CASSPRERGTQYF	TGTGCCAGCAGTCCCAGGGAACGAGGGACCCAGTACTTC
TRBJ2-7	TRBD2	few	TRBV7-2	CASSLAVGGGSYEQYF	TGTGCCAGCAGCTTAGCAGTGGGCGGGGGTTCCTACGAGCAGTACTTC
TRBJ2-1	TRBD1	NA	TRBV4-3	CASSQDLERDRNNEQFF	TGCGCCAGCAGCCAAGATCTTGAACGGGACAGGAACAATGAGCAGTTCTTC
TRBJ1-4	NA	few	TRBV5-1	CASSFGSEPTNEKLFF	TGCGCCAGCAGCTTCGGGTCTGAACCAACTAATGAAAAACTGTTTTTT
TRBJ2-3	TRBD1	NA	TRBV6-2/TRBV6-3	CASSGTGTITDTQYF	TGTGCCAGCAGTGGGACAGGTACTATCACAGATACGCAGTATTTT
TRBJ2-1	TRBD1	NA	TRBV4-3	CASSQRDRGLYEQFF	TGCGCCAGCAGCCAGAGGGACAGGGGGCTCTATGAGCAGTTCTTC
TRBJ1-2	TRBD1	few	TRBV4-2	CASSQAPGQANYGYTF	TGTGCCAGCAGCCAAGCTCCAGGACAGGCCAACTATGGCTACACCTTC
TRBJ2-3	TRBD1	many	TRBV15	CATSLGTGEADTQYF	TGTGCCACCAGCCTTGGGACAGGGGAGGCAGATACGCAGTATTTT
TRBJ2-3	NA	few	TRBV6-2/TRBV6-3	CASSYRTMADTQYF	TGTGCCAGCAGTTACCGGACTATGGCAGATACGCAGTATTTT
TRBJ2-3	TRBD1	NA	TRBV13	CASSLTRRGQGTDTQYF	TGTGCCAGCAGCTTGACGCGCCGAGGACAGGGCACAGATACGCAGTATTTT
TRBJ2-3	NA	NA	TRBV5-1	CASFEATSTDTQYF	TGCGCCAGCTTCGAGGCAACTAGCACAGATACGCAGTATTTT
TRBJ1-1	NA	NA	TRBV7-2	CASSWKASTEAFF	TGTGCCAGCAGCTGGAAGGCGAGCACTGAAGCTTTCTTT
TRBJ1-2	NA	NA	TRBV30	CAWWDNAFYGYTF	TGTGCCTGGTGGGACAATGCCTTCTATGGCTACACCTTC
TRBJ2-4	NA	NA	TRBV7-9	CASSLAEGSNIQYF	TGTGCCAGCAGCTTAGCAGAAGGGTCGAACATTCAGTACTTC
TRBJ1-4	NA	NA	TRBV20-1	CSARGRINEKLFF	TGCAGTGCCAGAGGCCGGATTAATGAAAAACTGTTTTTT
TRBJ2-7	NA	few	TRBV2	CASSDVRLTYEQYF	TGTGCCAGCAGTGATGTCCGTCTGACCTACGAGCAGTACTTC
TRBJ2-2	NA	once	TRBV25-1	CASSLPGEGGELFF	TGTGCCAGCAGCCTTCCAGGGGAGGGCGGGGAGCTGTTTTTT
TRBJ1-5	NA	few	TRBV12-3/TRBV12-4	CASRQSYSNQPQHF	TGTGCCAGCAGGCAGTCCTATAGCAATCAGCCCCAGCATTTT
TRBJ2-2	TRBD1	NA	TRBV9	CASSVTGQGANTGELFF	TGTGCCAGCAGCGTCACCGGACAGGGGGCAAACACCGGGGAGCTGTTTTTT